Presented here are 5 T cell receptor beta chains from one specimen sequenced in a study of beta chain features in type 1 diabetes. Study results and limitations: In all four CD4+ subsets, TCRB CDR3 length was significantly, moderately reduced in type 1 diabetes.

All of the isolated RNA was reverse transcribed, so expressed TCRB transcripts were sequenced. The data were produced by immunoSEQ multiplex PCR, yet TCRdb's version contains in-frame clones alone and is incomplete. The sample yields some 150,000 clones, approximately 10% seen once. Their cognate antigens are unknown. The sample taken for sequencing was central memory CD4+ T cells from blood. These receptors came from a woman aged 25 to 39 with type 1 diabetes.

This clone has more than one count but fewer than ten. The chain couples TRBV18 to TRBJ1-1, with D maybe TRBD1 (6 bases). The CDR3 is made up of 14 amino acids. V lost 1 base to trimming and J lost 4 bases, with 10 bases between them. Germline loops: CDR1 KGHSH, CDR2 LQKENI. The CDR3 here is CASSPRRGATEAFF. The DNA for the CDR3 is TGTGCCAGCTCACCACGCCGGGGGGCCACTGAAGCTTTCTTT.

V usage is TRBV29-1 and J usage is TRBJ2-1; maybe TRBD1 (5 bases). The germline V gene encodes CDR1 SQVTM and CDR2 ANQGSEA. Trimming removed 7 bases from V and 7 bases from J, with 11 bases in between. This CDR3 has 11 amino acids. The CDR3 DNA follows: TGCAGCGCCAGGGAAGGGAATGAGCAGTTCTTC. It encodes CSAREGNEQFF.

This clone was counted ten times or more. The chain couples TRBV30 to TRBJ1-1, with TRBD1 matching over 7 bases. The V gene end was trimmed by 3 bases and the J gene end by 6 bases; junction bases not matched to a gene: 4. Looked up from germline, CDR1 is GTSNPN and CDR2 is SVGIG (reference sequence). The CDR3 spans 12 residues. For the CDR3, the DNA is TGTGCCTGGAGGCAGGGGGAGGCTGAAGCTTTCTTT. The encoded protein is CAWRQGEAEAFF.

This clone has at least ten counts. The V gene is TRBV27, the J gene TRBJ1-2, with D hard to call. V was cut by 4 bases and J by 4 bases, with 10 bases left in between. The CDR3 runs to 13 residues. The germline gives CDR1 MNHEY, CDR2 SMNVEV (reference sequence). CDR3 nucleotide sequence: TGTGCCAGCAGTTCCAATGTGTTCTATGGCTACACCTTC. The encoded protein is CASSSNVFYGYTF.

The V call is TRBV7-3, the J call TRBJ2-5, with 8 bases aligning to TRBD2. V was pared by 5 bases and J by 1 base, with 12 bases of the junction left unmatched. CDR3 length: 17 residues. CDR1 and CDR2 (germline): SGHTA, FQGTGA. The CDR3 is CASSKTGGTSIQETQYF. The CDR3 DNA sequence: TGTGCCAGCAGCAAAACGGGCGGGACTAGTATCCAAGAGACCCAGTACTTC. The variable domain in full, completed from reference TRBV7-3 and TRBJ2-5, reads GAGVSQTPSNKVTEKGKYVELRCDPISGHTALYWYRQSLGQGPEFLIYFQGTGAADDSGLPNDRFFAVRPEGSVSTLKIQRTERGDSAVYLCASSKTGGTSIQETQYFGPGTRLLVL.